The 22 T cell receptor beta chains presented below share a single source sample, sequenced in a study of preoperative IRX-2 immunotherapy in early breast cancer. Sample treatment: preoperative locoregional IRX-2 cytokine immunotherapy. Produced via immunoSEQ multiplex PCR; TCRdb's table is partial and in-frame only. The sample consists of around 40,000 clones, about 94% of them appearing once. The sample consisted of tumor tissue, taken after IRX-2 immunotherapy. The receptors stem from a human donor with breast cancer.

The chain combines TRBV9 with TRBJ2-7; possibly TRBD2 for D (6 bases). V gave up 0 bases and J gave up 1 base, with 14 bases separating them. The CDR3 contains 16 residues. Germline CDR1 SGDLS, CDR2 YYNGEE. The DNA for the CDR3 is TGTGCCAGCAGCGTAGACGGCGGGACCTCTTCCTACGAGCAGTACTTC. Translated: CASSVDGGTSSYEQYF.

CDR3 DNA sequence: TGCGCCAGCAGTCAATCGAGACAGGGTGGTACTGAAGCTTTCTTT. It codes for CASSQSRQGGTEAFF. The chain links TRBV23-1 to TRBJ1-1; 7 bases are a match to TRBD1. TRBV23-1 qualifies as an ORF whose function is uncertain. V lost 0 bases and J lost 5; bases outside the gene matches: 6. This CDR3 is 15 amino acids long.

This chain links TRBV19 with TRBJ2-1; D uncertain. The CDR3 length is 14 residues. Germline CDR1 and CDR2: LNHDA and SQIVND (reference sequence). V was cut by 10 bases and J by 5 bases, with 18 bases left in between. CDR3 in amino acids: CATTSWTPNNEQFF. The CDR3 nucleotides read TGTGCCACTACCTCGTGGACCCCAAACAATGAGCAGTTCTTC.

This clone was observed a few times. The rearrangement uses TRBV6-1 and TRBJ1-2, with D perhaps matching TRBD1 (5 bases). The CDR3 contains 14 residues. CDR1 MNHNS and CDR2 SASEGT come from the germline V gene. V lost 7 bases and J 5 bases, leaving 17 bases between the germline ends. CDR3 protein: CASNQFTRGYGYTF. Written as DNA, the CDR3 is TGTGCCAGCAATCAATTCACCCGGGGGTATGGCTACACCTTC.

The chain employs TRBV4-3 and TRBJ2-5; D is unresolved. The V gene's germline CDR1 is LGHNA and CDR2 YSLEER. The V and J ends lost 1 base and 5 bases respectively, with 14 bases between them. The CDR3 is made up of 15 amino acids. CDR3 coding DNA: TGCGCCAGCAGCCAAGTTTTCGGGCCACGGGAGACCCAGTACTTC. Residues: CASSQVFGPRETQYF.

This clone has just one count. The V gene is TRBV4-3, the J gene TRBJ1-1; D unclear. V was clipped by 3 bases and J by 0 bases, with 8 bases between them. The CDR3 is made up of 14 amino acids. Germline V CDR1 and CDR2: LGHNA, YSLEER. The CDR3 coding sequence is TGCGCCAGCAGCCATTTTACCATGAACACTGAAGCTTTCTTT. Amino acid sequence: CASSHFTMNTEAFF.

The V gene is TRBV7-2, the J gene TRBJ2-3, with D unresolved. The CDR3 sequence is 13 residues long. The germline V gene has CDR1 SGHTA and CDR2 FQGNSA. Trimming pared 4 bases from V and 6 bases from J, leaving 11 bases between. DNA of the CDR3: TGTGCCAGCAGCTCAATCCTCCGGGATACGCAGTATTTT. Translating gives CASSSILRDTQYF. The full variable domain, its missing parts supplied by reference TRBV7-2 and TRBJ2-3, is GAGVSQSPSNKVTEKGKDVELRCDPISGHTALYWYRQSLGQGLEFLIYFQGNSAPDKSGLPSDRFSAERTGGSVSTLTIQRTQQEDSAVYLCASSSILRDTQYFGPGTRLTVL.

The chain couples TRBV19 to TRBJ1-3; a weak D match, TRBD1 (5 bases). Trimming left V 9 bases short and J 8 bases short, with 17 bases between. The length of the CDR3 is 13 residues. In germline, CDR1 is LNHDA, CDR2 SQIVND (reference sequence). The CDR3 is CASGGAGLHTIYF. Here the CDR3 DNA reads TGTGCCAGCGGGGGAGCGGGTTTACACACCATATATTTT.

The J gene is TRBJ2-1, the V gene TRBV7-6, with TRBD2 identical over 12 bases. The CDR3 is made up of 22 amino acids. The germline gives CDR1 SGHVS, CDR2 FNYEAQ. The V and J ends lost 5 bases and 7 bases, in that order; junction bases with no gene match: 27. The CDR3 DNA sequence: TGTGCCAGCAGCCCCTCCTTTTACAGGGGAGGACTAGCGGGAAGGTCGGGGAATGAGCAGTTCTTC. Translated: CASSPSFYRGGLAGRSGNEQFF.

This chain connects TRBV7-6 to TRBJ2-7, with 9 bases matching TRBD2. The V and J ends lost 4 bases and 4 bases, in that order; junction bases with no gene match: 5. Germline lookup yields CDR1 SGHVS and CDR2 FNYEAQ. CDR3 size: 14 residues. In DNA, the CDR3 is TGTGCCAGCAGCTATAGCGGGAGTTGGTACGAGCAGTACTTC. It translates to CASSYSGSWYEQYF.

J is TRBJ1-1 and V is TRBV5-1; the D is unclear. Trimming pared 5 bases from V and 5 bases from J, leaving 13 bases between. Per the germline V gene, CDR1 is SGHRS and CDR2 is YFSETQ. The CDR3 has 13 residues. This chain's CDR3 is CASSPSPDTEAFF. For the CDR3, the DNA is TGCGCCAGCAGTCCCAGCCCCGATACTGAAGCTTTCTTT.

CDR3 residues: CASSLSRNTEAFF. CDR3 bases: TGTGCCAGCAGCTTATCCCGGAACACTGAAGCTTTCTTT. The V gene is TRBV7-9, the J gene TRBJ1-1, with D unresolved. The CDR3 consists of 13 residues. Looked up from germline, CDR1 is SEHNR and CDR2 is FQNEAQ (reference sequence). Trimming took off 2 bases at V and 1 base at J, with 5 bases between the two ends.

This clone has just a few counts. The rearrangement links TRBV28 to TRBJ2-2; D is ambiguous. V lost 3 bases to trimming and J lost 5 bases, with 4 bases between them. This CDR3 is built from 12 residues. Germline CDR1 MDHEN, CDR2 SYDVKM. CDR3 sequence reads: CASSLATGELFF. Here the CDR3 DNA reads TGTGCCAGCAGTTTGGCGACCGGGGAGCTGTTTTTT.

The chain links TRBV9 to TRBJ1-4, with TRBD1 identical over 10 bases. J was trimmed by 10 bases and V by 3 bases; bases with no gene match: 15. CDR1 SGDLS and CDR2 YYNGEE come from the germline V gene. This CDR3 is built from 17 residues. Written as DNA, the CDR3 is TGTGCCAGCAGCGCACGGTTAGGGACAGGGGAATTTGGAAAACTGTTTTTT. Residues: CASSARLGTGEFGKLFF.

The chain has TRBV28 and TRBJ1-1, with 7 bases aligning to TRBD1. This CDR3 contains 17 residues. V was pared by 3 bases and J by 4 bases, with 14 bases of the junction left unmatched. Germline V gives CDR1 MDHEN, CDR2 SYDVKM. The CDR3 bases are TGTGCCAGCAGTTTGCACAGGGGCGGATCTGGGGGCACTGAAGCTTTCTTT. This translates into CASSLHRGGSGGTEAFF.

CDR3 bases: TGTGCCAGCAGCTCAGGACAGACTGGAAACACCATATATTTT. Translated, it gives CASSSGQTGNTIYF. The gene calls are TRBV11-1 and TRBJ1-3; D perhaps matches TRBD1 (6 bases). Trimming took off 4 bases at V and 2 bases at J, with 9 bases between the two ends. This CDR3 has 14 amino acids. Per germline, CDR1 SGHAT and CDR2 FQDESV (reference sequence).

The gene calls are TRBV18 and TRBJ1-2; D perhaps matches TRBD1 (6 bases). Germline CDR1 reads KGHSH; CDR2 reads LQKENI. V gave up 2 bases and J gave up 5 bases, with 12 bases separating them. This CDR3 has 14 residues. Here the CDR3 reads CASSPLTGEYGYTF. CDR3 sequence (DNA): TGTGCCAGCTCACCATTGACAGGAGAGTATGGCTACACCTTC.

The chain recombines TRBV5-1 with TRBJ1-2; TRBD1 might be the D (5 bases). CDR1 is SGHRS and CDR2 is YFSETQ in the germline V gene. The V end lost 3 bases, the J end lost 4 bases, and 13 bases lay between the germline ends. The CDR3 spans 14 residues. CDR3 region: CASSSTGQSYGYTF. The CDR3 DNA reads as TGCGCCAGCAGCTCGACGGGGCAGTCCTATGGCTACACCTTC.

The chain couples TRBV15 to TRBJ1-4; a weak D match, TRBD1 (5 bases). Germline V gives CDR1 LNHNV, CDR2 YYDKDF (reference sequence). The germline V and J ends were trimmed by 7 bases and 8 bases, with 26 bases remaining between them. The CDR3 extends over 17 amino acids. CDR3 protein: CATTPVPGTHMGEKLFF. The CDR3 nucleotides are TGTGCCACCACCCCTGTTCCGGGGACCCATATGGGGGAAAAACTGTTTTTT. Full variable domain (missing parts from reference TRBV15 and TRBJ1-4): DAMVIQNPRYQVTQFGKPVTLSCSQTLNHNVMYWYQQKSSQAPKLLFHYYDKDFNNEADTPDNFQSRRPNTSFCFLDIRSPGLGDTAMYLCATTPVPGTHMGEKLFFGSGTQLSVL.

CDR3 region: CATSSLGGSTDTQYF. CDR3 in DNA: TGTGCCACCAGCTCATTGGGGGGGAGCACAGATACGCAGTATTTT. The chain joins TRBV15 to TRBJ2-3; 7 bases line up with TRBD2. CDR3 length: 15 amino acids. CDR1 is LNHNV and CDR2 is YYDKDF in the germline V gene (reference sequence). The V and J ends lost 5 bases and 0 bases, in that order; junction bases with no gene match: 5.

The chain uses TRBV11-2 and TRBJ2-7; 7 positions match TRBD2. The V gene end was trimmed by 3 bases and the J gene end by 2 bases; junction bases not matched to a gene: 7. Germline CDR1 and CDR2: SGHAT and FQNNGV. The CDR3 runs 15 residues. CDR3: CASSLGGDETYEQYF. CDR3 DNA sequence: TGTGCCAGCAGCTTGGGGGGGGACGAAACCTACGAGCAGTACTTC.

The genes are TRBV11-3 and TRBJ2-7; D remains unclear. V was cut by 5 bases and J by 5 bases, with 7 bases left in between. Looked up from germline, CDR1 is SGHNT and CDR2 is YENEEA. The CDR3 has 11 amino acids. CDR3 in amino acids: CASSKHDEQYF. CDR3 in DNA: TGTGCCAGCAGCAAACACGACGAGCAGTACTTC. Looking up the rest from reference TRBV11-3 and TRBJ2-7 gives the full variable domain: EAGVVQSPRYKIIEKKQPVAFWCNPISGHNTLYWYLQNLGQGPELLIRYENEEAVDDSQLPKDRFSAERLKGVDSTLKIQPAELGDSAVYLCASSKHDEQYFGPGTRLTVT.